The 8 T cell receptor beta chains in this list originate from one sample, sequenced in a study of cytomegalovirus exposure and HLA in healthy donors. The PCR contained 60 Vbeta and 13 Jbeta primers. Clones were sequenced by immunoSEQ multiplex PCR, and TCRdb holds only the in-frame ones, with some missing. The data contain more than 90,000 clones, 65% to 80% of them seen just once; the ten biggest clones take up roughly 8.8%. Specimen: PBMCs. These receptors originate from a human donor in good health.

This chain uses TRBV7-2 with TRBJ1-1; 8 nucleotides agree with TRBD1. The CDR3 loop spans 16 amino acids. Germline assignment: CDR1 SGHTA and CDR2 FQGNSA. V was clipped by 1 base and J by 0 bases; unmatched bases: 4. This CDR3 is CASSLVGQGVNTEAFF. In nucleotides, the CDR3 is TGTGCCAGCAGCTTAGTTGGACAGGGAGTGAACACTGAAGCTTTCTTT.

The V call is TRBV29-1, the J call TRBJ2-7, with 8 bases aligning to TRBD2. The V and J ends lost 6 bases and 1 base, in that order; junction bases with no gene match: 11. CDR3 length equals 15 residues. CDR1 and CDR2 (germline): SQVTM, ANQGSEA. The CDR3 DNA follows: TGCAGCGTGGGGGCGGGGGGCTCTAGATCCTACGAGCAGTACTTC. This gives the protein CSVGAGGSRSYEQYF.

The chain employs TRBV25-1 and TRBJ2-1, with 7 bases fitting TRBD1. The CDR3 totals 16 residues. The germline V gene encodes CDR1 MGHDK and CDR2 SYGVNS. Losses at the gene ends were 1 base for V and 3 bases for J; bases not matched to a gene: 6. The CDR3 here is CASSEFGTAIYNEQFF. CDR3 nucleotide sequence: TGTGCCAGCAGTGAATTTGGGACAGCCATCTACAATGAGCAGTTCTTC. The full variable domain, its missing parts supplied by reference TRBV25-1 and TRBJ2-1, is EADIYQTPRYLVIGTGKKITLECSQTMGHDKMYWYQQDPGMELHLIHYSYGVNSTEKGDLSSESTVSRIRTEHFPLTLESARPSHTSQYLCASSEFGTAIYNEQFFGPGTRLTVL.

CDR3 residues: CASSLGTGGHTGELFF. CDR3 coding DNA: TGCGCCAGCAGCTTGGGGACAGGGGGCCACACCGGGGAGCTGTTTTTT. The genes are TRBV5-1 and TRBJ2-2; TRBD1 aligns across 11 bases. This CDR3 spans 16 amino acids. After removal of 0 bases from V and 3 bases from J, the junction contained 1 base not matched to a gene. From germline, CDR1 is SGHRS and CDR2 YFSETQ. Supplemented by reference TRBV5-1 and TRBJ2-2, the full variable domain reads KAGVTQTPRYLIKTRGQQVTLSCSPISGHRSVSWYQQTPGQGLQFLFEYFSETQRNKGNFPGRFSGRQFSNSRSEMNVSTLELGDSALYLCASSLGTGGHTGELFFGEGSRLTVL.

The chain employs TRBV10-1 and TRBJ2-5, with 8 bases aligning to TRBD1. The better agreement between TRBJ2-7 and the DNA end casts doubt on the J call. CDR1 WNHNN and CDR2 SYGVQD come from the germline V gene (reference sequence). The CDR3 is 13 residues long. This CDR3 reads CASSAGQAPEQYF. The CDR3 coding sequence is TGCGCCAGCAGTGCGGGACAGGCCCCCGAGCAGTACTTC.

This chain connects TRBV15 to TRBJ1-5; 7 bases fit TRBD1. The CDR3 consists of 14 residues. With 6 bases clipped from V and 2 bases from J, the junction kept 4 bases outside the gene matches. The germline V gene has CDR1 LNHNV and CDR2 YYDKDF (reference sequence). For the CDR3, the DNA is TGTGCCACCAGTATTGACAGGGGCAATCAGCCCCAGCATTTT. Translation: CATSIDRGNQPQHF. Filled out from reference TRBV15 and TRBJ1-5, the complete variable domain reads DAMVIQNPRYQVTQFGKPVTLSCSQTLNHNVMYWYQQKSSQAPKLLFHYYDKDFNNEADTPDNFQSRRPNTSFCFLDIRSPGLGDTAMYLCATSIDRGNQPQHFGDGTRLSIL.

This clone was found once. The J gene is TRBJ2-5, the V gene TRBV11-2; 8 bases match TRBD2. Germline lookup yields CDR1 SGHAT and CDR2 FQNNGV. The V and J ends lost 5 bases and 5 bases, in that order; junction bases with no gene match: 10. This CDR3 comprises 15 residues. CDR3 nucleotide sequence: TGTGCCAGCAGCAGCGACGGACGGGAGGGGGAGACCCAGTACTTC. Its protein is CASSSDGREGETQYF.

V is TRBV10-1 and J is TRBJ2-1; no clear D gene. V shed 4 bases and J shed 0 bases, with 7 bases lying between them. Germline-derived CDR1 and CDR2 are WNHNN and SYGVQD (reference sequence). The CDR3 length is 14 residues. CDR3 DNA: TGCGCCAGCAGTGCGAGATCCTCCTACAATGAGCAGTTCTTC. Protein: CASSARSSYNEQFF.